This T cell receptor (beta chain) was observed in a study of cytomegalovirus exposure and HLA in healthy donors (dated by TCRdb to the late 2010s). Study-wide context: In an earlier analysis of under 600 of the donors, 250 to 350 Gb of sequence data and 90 million to 120 million unique TCR beta sequences from about 179 million T cells were reported. Around 320 gigabases of sequencing data and approximately 84 million unique TCR sequences were included in an early release covering about 700 HLA-typed donors. Of the 398 genotyped donors, 65% to 90% fell in the genetic ancestry cluster associated with self-reported Caucasian donors. The study aimed to test whether signatures of past pathogen exposure could be identified by cataloging public T cell receptors. Using immunosequencing, the study profiled T cell repertoires from 640 or so subjects and related those repertoires to cytomegalovirus serostatus. Besides the first cohort of 550 to 750 subjects, a separate validation cohort made up of over 95 different subjects was used. The study combined high-throughput TCR immunosequencing, statistical association of individual TCRs with disease status, and machine learning to predict cytomegalovirus infection status. In a later analysis, previously published TCR beta repertoires from more than 500 donors were re-analyzed and high-resolution HLA genotyping was added so that TCR occurrence patterns could be studied. The later analysis used no new phenotypic data to find candidate immune exposures, relying instead on TCR beta sequences and their occurrence across donors. An earlier analysis of nearly 600 of the donors applied high-throughput TCR beta sequencing to assess whether each TCR beta V gene segment acted as functional or pseudogenic. Donor age, sex, ethnicity and CMV serostatus were compiled together with the repertoire data. In a later genetic analysis, genome-wide SNP genotypes for about 55% of the roughly 700 donors were used, and that subset was treated as a discovery cohort. Every repertoire in the discovery cohort had been generated on one and the same sequencing platform. HLA typing included class I and class II loci at four-digit resolution. The number of donors typed differed by locus, with 629-630 for A, B, C, DRB1 and DQB1, around 500 for DQA1, approximately 570 for DPA1, and around 450 for DPB1. A few DR-DQ haplotypes were handled as single units for association and clustering because linkage in the cohort was strong. Among about 400 genotyped donors of the cohort, an average of about 220,000 unique TCR beta nucleotide sequences was sequenced per donor, of which about 18% were non-productive.

In total, roughly 670 healthy bone marrow donors made up the cohort. At the time of sampling, every cohort member was nominally healthy, though immune exposures that went unrecorded were likely present. The donor tested CMV seropositive and was one of the 289 seropositive cohort members. Each donor provided a peripheral blood sample, and peripheral blood mononuclear cells were used for TCR beta sequencing. The Qiagen DNeasy Blood Extraction Kit was used to extract genomic DNA from the blood cell samples. Receptor libraries were prepared by the immunoSEQ multiplex PCR assay. A mixture of 60 forward primers for TCR Vbeta segments and 13 reverse primers for TCR Jbeta segments was used in the multiplex PCR. The CDR3 region of rearranged TCR beta genes was amplified from genomic DNA by a multiplex PCR assay. The amplified TCR beta libraries were sequenced on the Illumina HiSeq System as 87-base-pair reads. Per the original workflow: Across the 600 to 700 repertoires, a later analysis counted 75 million to 90 million unique TCR beta chains, roughly 11 million of which were shared by at least two donors. A nearest-neighbor algorithm error-corrected the raw reads and collapsed the reads into unique sequences, merging closely related sequences to remove PCR and sequencing errors. CDR3 sequences were aligned to IMGT reference sequences to assign V, D and J gene segments. For a sequence to be retained, a match of at least six nucleotides to both a V gene segment and a J gene segment was required. Rearrangements were classified as productive when the CDR3 lacked stop codons and remained in frame with V and J, and all other rearrangements were classified as non-productive. Following IMGT convention, CDR3 was defined as the stretch from the second conserved V-encoded cysteine up to the conserved J-encoded phenylalanine. The earlier analysis of some 540 of the donors excluded any sequence lacking an unambiguous match to a single V gene segment. In an earlier analysis of several hundred of the donors, V segments were called functional above 56.7% productive rearrangements and were called segregating when the between-donor standard deviation exceeded 5%. A statistical classification framework was developed to diagnose cytomegalovirus status using the catalog of TCR beta chain sequences. In a later analysis, V and J genes were assigned by comparing TCR nucleotide sequences against IMGT/GENE-DB human TR gene sequences. Using the TCRdist pipeline, a later analysis assigned CDR3 sequences along with most-parsimonious VDJ recombination scenarios. In a later analysis, each TCR beta chain was defined by its CDR3 amino acid sequence together with its V-gene family, and reads without a unique V-gene family were excluded. As a way to deal with suspected cross-contamination and a sequencing artifact, a later analysis dropped 592 nucleotide sequences that were highly shared and had low generation probability. In a later analysis, a clonal expansion index was calculated for each public chain from normalized within-repertoire ranks of inferred template counts. A later analysis computed generation probabilities with a VDJ recombination model fitted to out-of-frame rearrangements, and checked the results against IGoR. A later analysis scored TCR-TCR, TCR-HLA and TCR-CMV co-occurrence with hypergeometric tests, applying a repertoire-size bias correction to TCR pairs. In a later analysis, false discovery rates were estimated by permuting HLA or CMV assignments 20 times. In a later analysis, co-occurring TCRs were grouped with DBSCAN, and TCRdist sequence similarity was added when clustering was performed within HLA-allele-positive subsets. Co-occurrence clustering excluded repertoires with fewer than 30,000 or more than 120,000 public chains, plus five with anomalous nucleotide sharing. What TCRdb holds here is the immuneACCESS table cut down to in-frame rearrangements. Part of the clones is not present; checked against another copy, under half of the missing clones reflect an unresolved V gene, and the others are unexplained. The V and J calls and clone size were taken over from that table, and D and trimming were inferred from the DNA. This sample comprises about 210,000 clones, roughly 80% of them detected only once. The biggest ten clones account for about 6% of the sample.

Turning to this clone: Its antigen remains unidentified. Base-call qualities are not available, and no considerably larger clone is one nucleotide away.

Cut back by 5 bases and 4 bases, the V and J ends lie 5 bases apart. There are 12 amino acids in the CDR3, from cysteine to phenylalanine inclusive. Of all the DNA, just the CDR3 is kept, 36 bases in frame from base 1. CDR1 is given as LNHDA and CDR2 as SQIVND, both from the germline V gene (reference sequence). On the study overall, not on this receptor specifically: This cohort had only TCR beta chains sequenced, and the lack of alpha or paired-chain data limited which features could be detected. A cluster of highly shared sequence variants was judged likely to represent a technical artifact of the sequencing pipeline. According to a later analysis, TCR association rates differed among HLA loci, with DRB1 alleles showing the most associated TCRs and HLA-C alleles showing the fewest. Because HLA typing was unavailable for some donors at each locus, only the typed subset was used in association tests. In a later genetic analysis, a missense DCLRE1C variant was associated with V-gene and J-gene trimming of TCR beta chains, and the association was replicated in an independent cohort. Compared with the 666-donor mean, donors in an Asian-associated ancestry cluster had fewer N-insertions in productive TCRs, according to a later genetic analysis. Strong co-occurrence of HLA alleles, especially DR and DQ, made assigning TCR associations to individual alleles difficult. A further reported finding was that TCR beta sequences accurately predicted the HLA-A and HLA-B alleles for most subjects in the first cohort. Roughly uniform sequencing depth across donors was assumed in presence/absence analyses, although this assumption may not hold. At a false discovery rate of 0.05, a later analysis linked 15,000 to 20,000 TCR beta sequences to specific HLA alleles. The authors suggested that the approach could potentially be extended to other disease states and immunological phenotypes. Some IMGT-functional V segments, including TRBV6-2 and TRBV6-3, could not be distinguished by the 87-base-pair reads and were therefore excluded. Most TCR sequences were observed very rarely across donors, whereas some public TCRs were present in many individuals. A later analysis found that most CMV-associated TCR beta chains appeared HLA-restricted, with HLA associations seemingly driven largely by CMV exposure. The only immune exposure information available for the cohort was CMV serostatus. In a later analysis, several top co-occurrence clusters were reported to appear linked to parvovirus B19, influenza, CMV and Epstein-Barr virus. Because counts were too low, about 18 rarely observed V segments, including chromosome 9 orphons, were excluded from the earlier analysis of several hundred of the donors. Cytomegalovirus status was reported to be diagnosed by the classifier with high specificity and sensitivity in both the original and validation cohorts. The study listed 150 to 200 TCR beta chains as associated with cytomegalovirus. Three of the identified cytomegalovirus-associated TCR beta chains were confirmed in vitro to be specific for cytomegalovirus antigens. A later analysis found that HLA-associated TCR beta chains were more clonally expanded and had lower generation probabilities than equally common non-associated chains. In an earlier analysis of a few hundred of the donors, most TCR beta V segments were observed in productive rearrangements about 87% or about 30% of the time, broadly matching IMGT annotations. Linkage disequilibrium might explain the correlated functional status among segregating V segments, but an unknown experimental factor could not be ruled out.

The rearranged chain carries TRBV19 and TRBJ2-2, with no reliable assignment of the D segment. Sequencing was done on a sample of PBMCs. The origin of this receptor is a man aged 35 to 55 in good health and CMV-seropositive. CDR3 loop: CASSSSTGELFF. The base sequence is TGTGCCAGTAGTTCTAGCACCGGGGAGCTGTTTTTT.